Below, one T cell receptor beta chain is given with its context. Its specificity is not known. Treatment in this sample: some 20 received Ad26.COV2.S at low or high dose, single or two shots; roughly 5 received placebo; per-sample allocation not given. Material that was analyzed had been drawn on day 63 after the first vaccine or placebo injection. An adult aged 18-55 years in Boston served as the donor. Sequencing used immunoSEQ multiplex PCR; TCRdb keeps in-frame clones, though not all of them. The table records about 480,000 clones, around 85% of them present only once. The record originates from a study of Ad26.COV2.S vaccination and SARS-CoV-2 variants. Overall study findings and caveats: Researchers reported similar non-spike TCR breadth in vaccine and placebo recipients.

The starting material was peripheral blood, obtained in a trial of Ad26.COV2.S vaccine versus placebo. The receptor was isolated from a person between 18 and 60 years old who received the Ad26.COV2.S COVID-19 vaccine or a placebo.

The CDR3 sequence: CASSQQGGEQYF. CDR3 coding DNA: TGTGCCAGCAGCCAACAGGGGGGCGAGCAGTACTTC. J is TRBJ2-7 and V is TRBV5-4; 8 bases match TRBD1. J was trimmed by 6 bases and V by 4 bases; bases with no gene match: 3. The CDR3 extends over 12 amino acids. CDR1 and CDR2 from the germline V gene are SGHNT and YYREEE (reference sequence).